This entry features one TCR beta chain sequence. TCRdb reworked the 5' RACE reads into one entry per CDR3 protein, no DNA. Recorded for this sample: fewer than 400,000 distinct CDR3 sequences. This CDR3 is 16 amino acids long. Per the germline V gene, CDR1 is DFQATT and CDR2 is SNEGSKA (reference sequence). This sample was taken from a study of monozygotic twins with inflammatory bowel disease. Input material: blood. The clonotype originates from a human donor with ulcerative colitis or Crohn's disease, or a healthy co-twin of an affected twin (not recorded which). The genes are TRBV20-1 and TRBJ2-3; TCRdb calls TRBD2, which cannot be checked without DNA. The CDR3 protein is CSARNPTKKPPDTQYF.